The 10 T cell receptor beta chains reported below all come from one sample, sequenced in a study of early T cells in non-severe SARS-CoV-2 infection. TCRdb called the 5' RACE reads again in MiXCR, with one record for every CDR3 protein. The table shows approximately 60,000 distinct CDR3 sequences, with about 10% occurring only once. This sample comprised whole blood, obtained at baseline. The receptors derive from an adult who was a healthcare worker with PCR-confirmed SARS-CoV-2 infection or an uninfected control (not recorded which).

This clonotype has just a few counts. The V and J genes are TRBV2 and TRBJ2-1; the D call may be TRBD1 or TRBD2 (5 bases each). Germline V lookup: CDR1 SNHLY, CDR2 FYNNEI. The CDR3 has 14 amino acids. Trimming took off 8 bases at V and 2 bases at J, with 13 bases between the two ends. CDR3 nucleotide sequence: TGTGCCAGCGCCGGGACCAACCCCTACAATGAGCAGTTCTTC. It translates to CASAGTNPYNEQFF.

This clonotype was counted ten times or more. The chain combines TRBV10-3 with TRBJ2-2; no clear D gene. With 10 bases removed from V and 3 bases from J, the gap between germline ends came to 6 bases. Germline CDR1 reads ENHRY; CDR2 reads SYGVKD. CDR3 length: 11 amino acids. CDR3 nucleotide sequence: TGTGCCACCTCATACACCGGGGAGCTGTTTTTT. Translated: CATSYTGELFF.

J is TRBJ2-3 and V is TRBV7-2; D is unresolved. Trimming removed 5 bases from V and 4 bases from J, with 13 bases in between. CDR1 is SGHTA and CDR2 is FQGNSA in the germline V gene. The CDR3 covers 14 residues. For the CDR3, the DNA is TGTGCCAGCAGCCAGGTGCTAGATGCAGATACGCAGTATTTT. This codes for CASSQVLDADTQYF. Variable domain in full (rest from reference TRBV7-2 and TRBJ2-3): GAGVSQSPSNKVTEKGKDVELRCDPISGHTALYWYRQSLGQGLEFLIYFQGNSAPDKSGLPSDRFSAERTGGSVSTLTIQRTQQEDSAVYLCASSQVLDADTQYFGPGTRLTVL.

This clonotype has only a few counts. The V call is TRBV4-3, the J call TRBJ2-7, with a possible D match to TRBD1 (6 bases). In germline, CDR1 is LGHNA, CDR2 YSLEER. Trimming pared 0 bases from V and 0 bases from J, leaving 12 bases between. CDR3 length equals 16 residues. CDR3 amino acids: CASSQDTQGFSYEQYF. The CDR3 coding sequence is TGCGCCAGCAGCCAAGATACCCAGGGGTTCTCCTACGAGCAGTACTTC.

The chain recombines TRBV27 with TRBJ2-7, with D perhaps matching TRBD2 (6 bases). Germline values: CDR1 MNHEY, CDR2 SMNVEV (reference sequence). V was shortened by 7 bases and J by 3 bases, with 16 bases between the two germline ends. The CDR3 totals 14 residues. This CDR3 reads CASTPGLWIYEQYF. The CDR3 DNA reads TGTGCCAGCACCCCGGGACTTTGGATCTACGAGCAGTACTTC.

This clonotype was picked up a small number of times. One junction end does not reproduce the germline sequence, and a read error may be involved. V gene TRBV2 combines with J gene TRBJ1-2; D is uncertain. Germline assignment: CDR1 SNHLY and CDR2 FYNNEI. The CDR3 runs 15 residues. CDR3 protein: CASNEAGPLNYGYTF. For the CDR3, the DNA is TGTGCCAGCAATGAAGCTGGGCCTCTTAACTATGGCTACACCTTC. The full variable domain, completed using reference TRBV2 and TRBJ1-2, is EPEVTQTPSHQVTQMGQEVILRCVPISNHLYFYWYRQILGQKVEFLVSFYNNEISEKSEIFDDQFSVERPDGSNFTLKIRSTKLEDSAMYFCASNEAGPLNYGYTFGSGTRLTVV.

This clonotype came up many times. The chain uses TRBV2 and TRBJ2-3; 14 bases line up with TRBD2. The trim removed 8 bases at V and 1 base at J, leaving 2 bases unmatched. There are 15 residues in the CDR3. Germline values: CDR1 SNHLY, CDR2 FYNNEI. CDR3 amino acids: CASGLAGGGTDTQYF. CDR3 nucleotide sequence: TGTGCCAGCGGACTAGCGGGAGGTGGCACAGATACGCAGTATTTT.

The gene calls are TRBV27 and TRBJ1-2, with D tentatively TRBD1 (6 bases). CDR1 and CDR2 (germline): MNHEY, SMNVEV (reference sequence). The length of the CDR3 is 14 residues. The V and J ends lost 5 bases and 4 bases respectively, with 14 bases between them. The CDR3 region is CASSPTGHGYGYTF. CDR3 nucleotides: TGTGCCAGCAGTCCCACAGGGCACGGCTATGGCTACACCTTC.

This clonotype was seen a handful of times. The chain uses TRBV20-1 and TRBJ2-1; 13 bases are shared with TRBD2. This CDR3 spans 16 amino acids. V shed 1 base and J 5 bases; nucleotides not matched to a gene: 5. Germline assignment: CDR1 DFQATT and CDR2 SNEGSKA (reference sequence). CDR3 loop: CSARGTSGRANNEQFF. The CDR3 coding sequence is TGCAGTGCTAGAGGGACTAGCGGGAGAGCCAACAATGAGCAGTTCTTC.

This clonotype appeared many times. CDR3 loop: CASSYLGGSDTQYF. The CDR3 DNA is TGTGCCAGCAGTTACTTGGGCGGCTCAGATACGCAGTATTTT. This sequence joins TRBV6-2 or TRBV6-3 and TRBJ2-3; D uncertain. This CDR3 has 14 amino acids. Germline lookup yields CDR1 MNHEY and CDR2 SVGEGT. Trimming removed 1 base at V and 4 bases at J, with 9 bases between.